These 15 T cell receptor beta chains originate from one sample sequenced in a study of T cells after posttransplantation cyclophosphamide. Busulfan-fludarabine conditioning, marrow transplant, and cyclophosphamide on days +3 and +4 were administered. The protocol was immunoSEQ multiplex PCR, while the TCRdb copy is restricted to in-frame clones and leaves out a portion. The sample has over a thousand clones, none seen only once. This specimen was PBMCs, taken after an allogeneic stem cell transplant with post-transplant cyclophosphamide. The source of these receptors is a male patient between 25 and 40 years old who received an allogeneic stem cell transplant from a related donor, was CMV-positive, and had acute GVHD only. Some T cells may be provided by the graft donor.

This clone was detected ten times or more. This chain uses TRBV24-1 with TRBJ2-5; tentative D call: TRBD1 (6 bases). Trimming left V 4 bases short and J 2 bases short, with 10 bases between. The CDR3 covers 14 residues. In germline, CDR1 is KGHDR, CDR2 SFDVKD. The CDR3 bases are TGTGCCACCAGTGACAGGACAGTGCAAGAGACCCAGTACTTC. It is translated as CATSDRTVQETQYF.

By its share, this clone is medium-sized. The CDR3 spells CASSFGQAGNTIYF. CDR3 DNA: TGCGCCAGCAGCTTCGGACAGGCTGGAAACACCATATATTTT. This sequence joins TRBV5-1 and TRBJ1-3; 7 bases are a match to TRBD1. Germline V gene sequence: CDR1 SGHRS, CDR2 YFSETQ. J lost 2 bases, V lost 2 bases, and 1 base had no gene match. This CDR3 is 14 amino acids long.

Judged by abundance, this clone is medium-sized (0.01 to 0.1%). The genes are TRBV18 and TRBJ2-1, with D uncertain. CDR3 size: 15 residues. V dropped 3 bases and J dropped 8 bases, with 17 bases sitting between them. Germline V gives CDR1 KGHSH, CDR2 LQKENI. In DNA, the CDR3 is TGTGCCAGCTCACCCATATGGATCAGGTCCCATGAGCAGTTCTTC. Translation: CASSPIWIRSHEQFF.

By share, this clone ranks as medium-sized. The rearrangement links TRBV19 to TRBJ1-6, with a tentative D call TRBD1 (5 bases). Germline V gene lookup returns CDR1 LNHDA and CDR2 SQIVND (reference sequence). The V end lost 5 bases, the J end lost 10 bases, and 15 bases lay between the germline ends. This CDR3 region has 14 residues. The CDR3: CASSPRQGESPLHF. The CDR3 bases are TGTGCCAGTAGTCCTCGTCAGGGTGAATCACCCCTCCACTTT.

This clone was detected ten times or more. The rearrangement uses TRBV11-2 and TRBJ2-7, with 10 bases that match TRBD2. Losses at the gene ends were 1 base for V and 2 bases for J; bases not matched to a gene: 5. Germline V gene lookup returns CDR1 SGHAT and CDR2 FQNNGV. The CDR3 loop spans 16 amino acids. CDR3: CASSLAGSGGAYEQYF. DNA of the CDR3: TGTGCCAGCAGCTTAGCGGGGAGCGGGGGGGCCTACGAGCAGTACTTC. Based on the CDR3 plus reference TRBV11-2 and TRBJ2-7, the full variable domain is EAGVAQSPRYKIIEKRQSVAFWCNPISGHATLYWYQQILGQGPKLLIQFQNNGVVDDSQLPKDRFSAERLKGVDSTLKIQPAKLEDSAVYLCASSLAGSGGAYEQYFGPGTRLTVT.

This clone was seen many times. The chain links TRBV19 to TRBJ2-5; weak D call: TRBD1 (6 bases). Germline loops: CDR1 LNHDA, CDR2 SQIVND (reference sequence). CDR3 length: 17 residues. V dropped 4 bases and J dropped 2 bases, with 20 bases sitting between them. The CDR3: CASSTDRSTPLQETQYF. CDR3 in DNA: TGTGCCAGTAGTACTGACAGGTCTACCCCTCTACAAGAGACCCAGTACTTC.

This clone is labeled as medium-sized. The chain's CDR3 is CAISEARQGAYEQYF. In nucleotides, the CDR3 is TGTGCCATCAGTGAGGCGAGGCAGGGGGCCTACGAGCAGTACTTC. V is TRBV10-3 and J is TRBJ2-7; 7 bases map to TRBD1. The CDR3 totals 15 residues. Germline trimming cut 2 bases from V and 2 bases from J; bases unmatched to any gene: 6. Looked up from germline, CDR1 is ENHRY and CDR2 is SYGVKD.

This clone is labeled medium-sized. In DNA form, the CDR3 reads TGTGCCAGCAGCTTGGCTTCCGCTACCTACGAGCAGTACTTC. Translating it yields CASSLASATYEQYF. The chain carries TRBV5-6 and TRBJ2-7; D is uncertain. V dropped 0 bases and J dropped 2 bases, with 9 bases sitting between them. Germline CDR1 reads SGHDT; CDR2 reads YYEEEE. The CDR3 extends over 14 amino acids.

This clone is medium-sized (0.01 to 0.1%) by share. V is TRBV7-2 and J is TRBJ1-1, with TRBD1 as a possible D gene (5 bases). This CDR3 spans 15 amino acids. Deletions cut 3 bases from V and 3 bases from J, with 14 bases between. Germline V lookup: CDR1 SGHTA, CDR2 FQGNSA. In nucleotides, the CDR3 is TGTGCCAGCAGCTTGTCGACAGCCCCGCACACTGAAGCTTTCTTT. It codes for CASSLSTAPHTEAFF.

This clone was seen many times. The rearrangement links TRBV4-3 to TRBJ1-1, with D possibly TRBD1 on 6 matching bases. CDR3 length: 17 residues. V gave up 2 bases and J gave up 1 base, with 17 bases separating them. Per germline, CDR1 LGHNA and CDR2 YSLEER. CDR3 loop: CASSQYRQGWGNTEAFF. The CDR3 DNA follows: TGCGCCAGCAGCCAATATAGGCAGGGGTGGGGGAACACTGAAGCTTTCTTT.

This clone was seen ten or more times. The chain is built from TRBV9 and TRBJ1-2; D might be TRBD1 (5 bases). Germline V gene sequence: CDR1 SGDLS, CDR2 YYNGEE. With 0 bases removed from V and 3 bases from J, the gap between germline ends came to 6 bases. CDR3 length: 13 residues. The CDR3 reads CASSVGGDYGYTF. In DNA, the CDR3 is TGTGCCAGCAGCGTAGGAGGGGACTATGGCTACACCTTC.

At least ten counts were recorded for this clone. This sequence joins TRBV5-1 and TRBJ1-2, with D perhaps TRBD1 (6 bases). The CDR3 length is 13 residues. Germline values: CDR1 SGHRS, CDR2 YFSETQ. Trimming took 1 base from V and 6 from J, leaving 10 bases between them. Written as DNA, the CDR3 is TGCGCCAGCAGCTTGTATCCAGGGGATGGCTACACCTTC. Protein: CASSLYPGDGYTF.

In this sample, this clone is medium-sized. The V and J genes are TRBV5-1 and TRBJ1-4, with TRBD1 matching over 10 bases. The germline CDR1 and CDR2 sequences are SGHRS and YFSETQ. The CDR3 runs 15 residues. Germline trimming cut 4 bases from V and 3 bases from J; bases unmatched to any gene: 3. CDR3: CASSADRGSNEKLFF. The CDR3 bases are TGCGCCAGCAGCGCGGACAGGGGGTCTAATGAAAAACTGTTTTTT. Full variable domain (missing parts from reference TRBV5-1 and TRBJ1-4): KAGVTQTPRYLIKTRGQQVTLSCSPISGHRSVSWYQQTPGQGLQFLFEYFSETQRNKGNFPGRFSGRQFSNSRSEMNVSTLELGDSALYLCASSADRGSNEKLFFGSGTQLSVL.

This clone qualifies as medium-sized (0.01 to 0.1%). The chain links TRBV10-3 to TRBJ2-3; 11 bases fit TRBD2. Germline trimming cut 9 bases from V and 2 bases from J; bases unmatched to any gene: 1. CDR1 ENHRY and CDR2 SYGVKD come from the germline V gene. The CDR3 sequence is 13 residues long. The CDR3 nucleotides read TGTGCCATGACTAGCGGGGTCACAGATACGCAGTATTTT. Amino acids: CAMTSGVTDTQYF.

Within the sample, this clone is medium-sized (0.01 to 0.1%). J is TRBJ2-1 and V is TRBV6-2 or TRBV6-3, with TRBD2 matching 12 bases. The CDR3 spans 15 residues. Trimming took 7 bases from V and 3 from J; bases not matched to a gene: 4. In germline, CDR1 is MNHEY, CDR2 SVGEGT. The CDR3 coding sequence is TGTGCCAGCACCTCGACTAGCGGGGGCTACAATGAGCAGTTCTTC. It codes for CASTSTSGGYNEQFF.